The 20 T cell receptor beta chains listed next were all sequenced from one sample in a study of blood T cells in healthy people across ages. Together with a sample-barcoded 5' primer, a J-beta primer mix was included in a second PCR lasting about 6 to 11 cycles. Using its own MiXCR run on the 5' RACE reads, TCRdb lists one record per CDR3 protein. The data contain some 1,000,000 distinct CDR3 sequences, about 23% of them singletons. These data also formed part of another study, on T cells of mothers and their children.

What was sequenced was blood. The receptor source for this set is a girl aged 2 to 10 in good health.

The CDR3 nucleotides read TGTGCCAGCAGTTTAATAGCGGGAGACGTCCAGAGTTACAATGAGCAGTTCTTC. This translates into CASSLIAGDVQSYNEQFF. The chain is built from TRBV12-3 or TRBV12-4 and TRBJ2-1; 9 positions agree with TRBD2. The V segment lost 2 bases and the J segment 4 bases; nucleotides outside the gene matches: 12. The length of the CDR3 is 18 residues.

In this sample, this clonotype turned up a few times. V and J are TRBV4-3 and TRBJ2-1, with D possibly TRBD2 on 6 matching bases. The V end was cut by 3 bases, the J end by 10 bases, with 16 bases between. The CDR3 is made up of 14 amino acids. CDR1 and CDR2 from the germline V gene are LGHNA and YSLEER. The CDR3 sequence is CASSHVRRGPEQFF. The CDR3 region has the DNA TGCGCCAGCAGCCACGTCCGGCGGGGCCCCGAGCAGTTCTTC.

The V call is TRBV7-9, the J call TRBJ2-7, with 7 nucleotides matching TRBD2. Germline V gene sequence: CDR1 SEHNR, CDR2 FQNEAQ (reference sequence). Trimming removed 4 bases from V and 6 bases from J; junction bases left unmatched: 3. The CDR3 consists of 12 residues. CDR3 region: CASSWEGREQYF. In DNA form, the CDR3 reads TGTGCCAGCAGCTGGGAGGGTCGCGAGCAGTACTTC.

This clonotype was seen a handful of times. The chain employs TRBV7-9 and TRBJ1-4; TRBD1 might be the D (6 bases). The CDR3 contains 12 residues. The germline CDR1 and CDR2 sequences are SEHNR and FQNEAQ (reference sequence). V dropped 7 bases and J dropped 11 bases, with 14 bases sitting between them. The CDR3 protein is CASKGGNEKLFF. The DNA for the CDR3 is TGTGCCAGCAAGGGGGGAAACGAGAAACTGTTTTTT. Full variable domain (missing parts from reference TRBV7-9 and TRBJ1-4): DTGVSQNPRHKITKRGQNVTFRCDPISEHNRLYWYRQTLGQGPEFLTYFQNEAQLEKSRLLSDRFSAERPKGSFSTLEIQRTEQGDSAMYLCASKGGNEKLFFGSGTQLSVL.

In this sample, this clonotype turned up a few times. This chain uses TRBV7-3 with TRBJ1-1; TRBD1 might be the D (5 bases). This CDR3 is 14 amino acids long. Germline CDR1 and CDR2: SGHTA and FQGTGA. Trimming stripped 6 bases from V and 3 bases from J, with 14 bases between. The CDR3 DNA reads TGTGCCAGCAGTCCTTCGGGAGGGGACACTGAAGCTTTCTTT. It is translated as CASSPSGGDTEAFF.

The rearrangement links TRBV4-2 to TRBJ2-5; 7 bases fit TRBD2. The J call may be faulty, since TRBJ2-7 better matches the DNA end. The CDR3 is made up of 16 amino acids. The germline V gene encodes CDR1 LGHNA and CDR2 YNFKEQ. CDR3 loop: CASSQDRSGTVHEQYF. CDR3 coding DNA: TGTGCCAGCAGCCAAGATCGAAGCGGGACCGTTCACGAGCAGTACTTC.

This clonotype was detected a few times. This chain links TRBV6-2 or TRBV6-3 with TRBJ1-1; 7 positions match TRBD1. This CDR3 comprises 18 residues. Germline assignment: CDR1 MNHEY and CDR2 SVGEGT. V was pared by 6 bases and J by 1 base, with 17 bases of the junction left unmatched. The CDR3 here is CASSFTATGMVENTEAFF. The CDR3 bases are TGTGCCAGCAGCTTCACCGCGACAGGGATGGTTGAGAACACTGAAGCTTTCTTT.

This clonotype was seen at least ten times. An end of the junction differs from the germline gene, which may be a read error. The V gene is TRBV5-1, the J gene TRBJ2-3; 10 nucleotides match TRBD1. The CDR3 loop spans 15 amino acids. Per germline, CDR1 SGHRS and CDR2 YFSETQ. DNA of the CDR3: TGTGCCAGCAGCTTAGGGACAGGGGGCACAGATACGCAGTATTTT. Its protein is CASSLGTGGTDTQYF.

In this sample, this clonotype turned up a few times. The rearrangement joins TRBV28 to TRBJ1-5; possibly TRBD1 for D (5 bases). Germline CDR1 is MDHEN and CDR2 is SYDVKM. CDR3 length equals 16 residues. Trimming removed 3 bases from V and 9 bases from J, with 21 bases in between. In DNA form, the CDR3 reads TGTGCCAGCAGTTTTGCGGGTGAGGGGACTCTATCGCCCCAGCATTTT. It yields the protein CASSFAGEGTLSPQHF.

This clonotype was observed a handful of times. The CDR3 DNA reads TGCAGCGTCGCGGGATACTCAAGGGGCTACACCTTC. Translating it yields CSVAGYSRGYTF. The rearrangement links TRBV29-1 to TRBJ1-2; D uncertain. Trimming removed 6 bases from V and 8 bases from J, with 16 bases in between. Germline CDR1 reads SQVTM; CDR2 reads ANQGSEA. The CDR3 length is 12 residues.

The chain links TRBV4-1 to TRBJ2-1; TRBD2 matches 12 bases. Germline V gives CDR1 MGHRA, CDR2 YSYEKL. The junction had 7 bases not matched to a gene; V was cut back by 3 bases and J by 10 bases. The CDR3 consists of 15 residues. CDR3 in DNA: TGCGCCAGCAGCCAGGGGGCTAGCGGGAGGGGCGAGCAGTTCTTC. Translation gives CASSQGASGRGEQFF.

The chain has TRBV2 and TRBJ1-6; D is possibly TRBD1 (6 bases). CDR1 SNHLY and CDR2 FYNNEI come from the germline V gene. Between the trimmed V and J ends, which lost 2 bases and 7 bases, there was a span of 12 bases. There are 15 residues in the CDR3. CDR3 DNA sequence: TGTGCCAGCAGTGAACCCCCAGGGGAAAATTCACCCCTCCACTTT. Protein product: CASSEPPGENSPLHF.

The chain couples TRBV7-9 to TRBJ2-7; possible D gene TRBD1, 6 bases. The CDR3 spans 13 residues. Trimming left V 6 bases short and J 7 bases short, with 16 bases between. CDR1 and CDR2 (germline): SEHNR, FQNEAQ (reference sequence). CDR3 nucleotide sequence: TGTGCCAGCAGGTATCAGGGGTCTCAAGAGCAGTACTTC. It is translated as CASRYQGSQEQYF.

The chain carries TRBV20-1 and TRBJ2-2; TRBD2 matches at 7 bases. The ends lost 3 bases at V and 1 base at J; junction bases unmatched: 8. CDR1 is DFQATT, CDR2 SNEGSKA, per germline (reference sequence). The CDR3 is 16 amino acids. The CDR3: CSASSWGGKNTGELFF. CDR3 sequence (DNA): TGCAGTGCTAGTTCCTGGGGGGGAAAGAACACCGGGGAGCTGTTTTTT.

V gene TRBV7-9 combines with J gene TRBJ2-1, with D tentatively TRBD2 (6 bases). Trimming stripped 2 bases from V and 7 bases from J, with 15 bases between. Germline CDR1 reads SEHNR; CDR2 reads FQNEAQ (reference sequence). This CDR3 has 15 amino acids. The CDR3 is CASSLSRDLENEQFF. As DNA, the CDR3 is TGTGCCAGCAGCTTATCCCGGGACTTGGAGAATGAGCAGTTCTTC.

This clonotype was picked up many times. The junction and the germline gene differ at one end; a read error may be behind it. The rearrangement links TRBV5-1 to TRBJ2-6; D is uncertain. CDR1 is SGHRS, CDR2 YFSETQ, per germline. The CDR3 totals 15 residues. The CDR3 DNA reads as TGTGCCAGCAGCTTGGTCCTCTCTGGGGCCAACGTCCTGACTTTC. Translation: CASSLVLSGANVLTF. Full variable domain (remainder filled in from reference TRBV5-1 and TRBJ2-6): KAGVTQTPRYLIKTRGQQVTLSCSPISGHRSVSWYQQTPGQGLQFLFEYFSETQRNKGNFPGRFSGRQFSNSRSEMNVSTLELGDSALYLCASSLVLSGANVLTFGAGSRLTVL.

This clonotype was observed a few times. This chain joins TRBV11-2 and TRBJ2-2, with a tentative D call TRBD1 (5 bases). CDR3 length: 17 residues. The germline V gene encodes CDR1 SGHAT and CDR2 FQNNGV. Trimming removed 4 bases from V and 4 bases from J, with 19 bases in between. The CDR3 is CASSSRLSQGGTGELFF. The CDR3 bases are TGTGCCAGCAGCTCAAGATTGAGCCAGGGTGGCACCGGGGAGCTGTTTTTT.

This clonotype was seen repeatedly, ten times or more. This chain connects TRBV12-3 or TRBV12-4 to TRBJ2-5, with 9 bases fitting TRBD1. The CDR3 loop spans 13 amino acids. Trimming at V came to 6 bases and at J to 5 bases, leaving 4 bases not matched to a gene. The CDR3 DNA reads as TGTGCCAGCAGGGGACAGGGCGGGGAGACCCAGTACTTC. Translated, it gives CASRGQGGETQYF.

The count of this clonotype is one. This sequence joins TRBV20-1 and TRBJ1-1; tentative D call: TRBD1 (5 bases). CDR3 size: 13 residues. Per the germline V gene, CDR1 is DFQATT and CDR2 is SNEGSKA (reference sequence). The germline V and J ends were trimmed by 3 bases and 1 base, with 9 bases remaining between them. CDR3 in DNA: TGCAGTGCTAGCCCCAGGGAGAACACTGAAGCTTTCTTT. Translated: CSASPRENTEAFF.

The chain employs TRBV7-8 and TRBJ1-1, with TRBD1 as a possible D gene (5 bases). The CDR3 runs 15 residues. Germline CDR1 and CDR2: SGHVS and FQNEAQ. Trimming took off 5 bases at V and 1 base at J, with 14 bases between the two ends. The CDR3 DNA follows: TGTGCCAGCAGCCCAGGGCGTTGGGAGAACACTGAAGCTTTCTTT. Amino acids: CASSPGRWENTEAFF.